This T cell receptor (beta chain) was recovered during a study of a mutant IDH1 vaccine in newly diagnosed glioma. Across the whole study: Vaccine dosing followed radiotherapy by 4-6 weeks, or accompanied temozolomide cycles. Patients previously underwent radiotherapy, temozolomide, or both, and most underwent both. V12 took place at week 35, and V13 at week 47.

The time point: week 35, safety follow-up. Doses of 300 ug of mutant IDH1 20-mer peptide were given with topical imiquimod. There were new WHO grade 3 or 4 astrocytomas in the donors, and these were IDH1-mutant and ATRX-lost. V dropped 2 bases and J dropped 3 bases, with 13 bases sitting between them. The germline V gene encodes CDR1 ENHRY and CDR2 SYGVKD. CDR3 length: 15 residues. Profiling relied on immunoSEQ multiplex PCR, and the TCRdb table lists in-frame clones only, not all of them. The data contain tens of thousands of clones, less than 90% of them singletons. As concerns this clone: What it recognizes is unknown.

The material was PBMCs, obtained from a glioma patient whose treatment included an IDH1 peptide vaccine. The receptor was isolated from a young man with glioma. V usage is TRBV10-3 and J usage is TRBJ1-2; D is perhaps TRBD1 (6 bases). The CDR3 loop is CAISEIDRYDYGYTF. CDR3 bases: TGTGCCATCAGTGAGATTGACAGGTACGACTATGGCTACACCTTC.